This T cell receptor (beta chain) emerged from a study of cytomegalovirus exposure and HLA in healthy donors. In the study overall: An earlier analysis identified under 130 million unique TCR beta sequences in about 180 million T cells.

It was with 60 Vbeta and 13 Jbeta primers that the PCR ran. This table comes from immunoSEQ multiplex PCR, and its TCRdb copy is limited to in-frame clones, with some not included. The table has 150,000 to 170,000 clones, more than 75% seen once. From germline, CDR1 is SGHDT and CDR2 YYEEEE. The V and J ends lost 6 bases and 6 bases, in that order; junction bases with no gene match: 8. CDR3 length: 13 amino acids. This cohort consisted of healthy bone marrow donors. The chain combines TRBV5-6 with TRBJ1-2; 7 positions match TRBD1. The clonotype originates from a man aged 25-45 years in good health and CMV-seropositive. The sample comprised PBMCs. CDR3 sequence reads: CASTIQGSHGYTF. The CDR3 nucleotides are TGTGCCAGCACCATACAGGGGAGCCATGGCTACACCTTC.